The 13 T cell receptor beta chains listed next were all sequenced from one sample in a study of shared clonotypes between healthy human individuals. The method was immunoSEQ multiplex PCR; TCRdb's version includes in-frame clones alone and lacks a portion of them. Among 1.5 million to 2.5 million clones listed, less than 95% were seen once. Naivety among CD8 cells was defined by CD45RO negativity and positive CCR7 selection, thereby excluding terminally differentiated effector memory CD45RA+ cells. Sequencing was carried out using naive CD8+ T cells sorted from blood. The receptors come from a young man in good health.

The rearrangement uses TRBV9 and TRBJ2-2; D may be TRBD1 (6 bases). Trimming removed 0 bases at V and 3 bases at J, with 12 bases between. Germline CDR1 SGDLS, CDR2 YYNGEE. CDR3 length equals 16 residues. CDR3 loop: CASSVASGVDTGELFF. The DNA of the CDR3 is TGTGCCAGCAGCGTAGCGTCAGGGGTGGACACCGGGGAGCTGTTTTTT. Variable domain in full (rest from reference TRBV9 and TRBJ2-2): DSGVTQTPKHLITATGQRVTLRCSPRSGDLSVYWYQQSLDQGLQFLIQYYNGEERAKGNILERFSAQQFPDLHSELNLSSLELGDSALYFCASSVASGVDTGELFFGEGSRLTVL.

This chain connects TRBV5-1 to TRBJ1-1; TRBD1 matches at 7 bases. CDR1 is SGHRS, CDR2 YFSETQ, per germline. The ends lost 1 base at V and 3 bases at J; junction bases unmatched: 3. The CDR3 is 14 amino acids. This CDR3 reads CASSLTGAYTEAFF. CDR3 sequence (DNA): TGCGCCAGCAGCTTGACAGGGGCCTACACTGAAGCTTTCTTT.

This clone has only one observation. The rearrangement joins TRBV19 to TRBJ1-6; D is possibly TRBD1 (5 bases). The V gene lost 1 base and the J gene lost 14 bases, with 15 bases spanning the gap. This CDR3 contains 14 residues. The germline gives CDR1 LNHDA, CDR2 SQIVND (reference sequence). In DNA form, the CDR3 reads TGTGCCAGTAGTATAGGGGAGGGGCAGGGAGCCCTCCACTTT. This encodes CASSIGEGQGALHF.

The chain joins TRBV5-1 to TRBJ2-5, with D unclear. This CDR3 is built from 12 residues. Trimming shortened V by 4 bases and J by 5 bases, and 9 bases separated the two germline ends. Germline V gives CDR1 SGHRS, CDR2 YFSETQ. The CDR3 loop reads CASSEWRETQYF. In DNA, the CDR3 is TGCGCCAGCAGCGAGTGGCGGGAGACCCAGTACTTC.

The CDR3 nucleotides read TGTGCCACCGGGAAAAACACCGGGGAGCTGTTTTTT. As protein: CATGKNTGELFF. The rearrangement uses TRBV9 and TRBJ2-2; D perhaps matches TRBD2 (5 bases). Germline CDR1 SGDLS, CDR2 YYNGEE. The CDR3 covers 12 residues. The germline V and J ends were trimmed by 9 bases and 2 bases, with 8 bases remaining between them.

V usage is TRBV14 and J usage is TRBJ2-7; TRBD1 matches 9 bases. The length of the CDR3 is 14 residues. The germline gives CDR1 SGHDN, CDR2 FVKESK. V dropped 5 bases and J dropped 1; count of bases not matched to a gene: 3. CDR3 sequence (DNA): TGTGCCAGCAGCGCCGGGACAGGGTCCTACGAGCAGTACTTC. It translates to CASSAGTGSYEQYF.

The chain uses TRBV9 and TRBJ2-2; D not resolved. Germline V gene sequence: CDR1 SGDLS, CDR2 YYNGEE. V lost 5 bases to trimming and J lost 4 bases, with 15 bases between them. The CDR3 is 15 residues long. The CDR3 loop reads CASSEQGTATGELFF. DNA of the CDR3: TGTGCCAGCAGTGAACAAGGTACCGCCACCGGGGAGCTGTTTTTT.

The chain is built from TRBV6-1 and TRBJ2-7; D gene uncertain. V dropped 4 bases and J dropped 2 bases, with 6 bases sitting between them. Germline assignment: CDR1 MNHNS and CDR2 SASEGT. The CDR3 has 12 amino acids. The CDR3 DNA sequence: TGTGCCAGCAGTGGGCAACCCTACGAGCAGTACTTC. It encodes CASSGQPYEQYF.

The rearrangement uses TRBV11-2 and TRBJ1-5; 7 bases align to TRBD1. CDR1 is SGHAT, CDR2 FQNNGV, per germline. V lost 4 bases to trimming and J lost 0 bases; unmatched junction nucleotides: 0. This CDR3 spans 14 amino acids. CDR3 sequence reads: CASSWDSSNQPQHF. CDR3 DNA: TGTGCCAGCAGCTGGGACAGTAGCAATCAGCCCCAGCATTTT.

The chain recombines TRBV30 with TRBJ2-6; D is possibly TRBD2 (5 bases). The CDR3 sequence is 15 residues long. Germline lookup yields CDR1 GTSNPN and CDR2 SVGIG (reference sequence). Trimming removed 4 bases from V and 0 bases from J, with 10 bases in between. DNA for the CDR3: TGTGCCTGGATTGGACTCCGCTCTGGGGCCAACGTCCTGACTTTC. It encodes CAWIGLRSGANVLTF.

V gene TRBV6-5 combines with J gene TRBJ2-5; possibly TRBD2 for D (6 bases). Trimming left V 3 bases short and J 1 base short, with 9 bases between. The germline V gene encodes CDR1 MNHEY and CDR2 SVGAGI. CDR3 length equals 14 residues. The CDR3 spells CASSYRGSQETQYF. CDR3 bases: TGTGCCAGCAGTTATCGGGGGTCCCAAGAGACCCAGTACTTC.

Details on this clone: This sample includes further DNA sequences coding for the same CDR3. V is TRBV6-1 and J is TRBJ2-7; D is ambiguous. The germline CDR1 and CDR2 sequences are MNHNS and SASEGT. This CDR3 is built from 15 residues. The V end lost 2 bases, the J end lost 5 bases, and 16 bases lay between the germline ends. CDR3 in DNA: TGTGCCAGCAGTGAAATCGGTGCTACCAGGAACGAGCAGTACTTC. Its protein product is CASSEIGATRNEQYF.

The V gene is TRBV6-1, the J gene TRBJ1-2, with D unresolved. The germline gives CDR1 MNHNS, CDR2 SASEGT. The CDR3 loop spans 14 amino acids. V was shortened by 2 bases and J by 2 bases, with 9 bases between the two germline ends. The CDR3 DNA follows: TGTGCCAGCAGTGAACCCGACGGAAACTATGGCTACACCTTC. Protein sequence: CASSEPDGNYGYTF.